One T cell receptor (beta chain) is described in this entry. The target antigen is unknown. One base away lies a much larger clone, so this may be a sequencing read error. The source of the sample is a study of T cells in Graves' hyperthyroidism and ophthalmopathy. TCR beta CDR3 regions were amplified from RNA. During a first-round RT-PCR of the TCR CDR3, the HTBI primer set was used. MiXCR, run by TCRdb on the multiplex PCR reads, gives a single entry per CDR3 protein. The sample lists under 400,000 distinct CDR3 sequences; roughly 18% were seen once. Clinical symptoms, serum thyroxine, TRAb, thyroid ultrasound and orbital computed tomography informed diagnoses. From 10 ml of fresh peripheral blood, PBMCs were isolated. Overall study results and limits: Most clonotypes expanded in the thyroid (above 0.001) were also present in blood. Ophthalmopathy could be told apart from stable hyperthyroidism with a 13 V-J model.

The clonotype comes from a woman in her forties or fifties with Graves' hyperthyroidism. Sequencing was done on a sample of blood.

The CDR3 reads CASNSEAQEAQYF. CDR3 nucleotide sequence: TGTGCCAGCAACTCGGAGGCGCAAGAGGCCCAGTACTTC. The chain combines TRBV6-1 with TRBJ2-5, with a possible D match to TRBD2 (5 bases). The length of the CDR3 is 13 residues. CDR1 is MNHNS, CDR2 SASEGT, per germline.